These 5 T cell receptor beta chains share one sample of origin, sequenced in a study of T-cell reconstitution after alpha-beta-depleted transplantation in children. The TCRbeta library was prepared with unique molecular identifiers. TCRdb used MiXCR to reprocess the PCR reads, holding one entry per CDR3 protein. This table holds about 470,000 distinct CDR3 sequences, 43% found once. The sequenced sample was PBMCs, obtained before TCRalphabeta/CD19-depleted stem cell transplant. The receptors derive from a girl under 10 years old with aplastic anemia, due to receive a stem cell transplant.

This clonotype was recorded only once. The chain is built from TRBV20-1 and TRBJ2-3, with 8 bases identical to TRBD2. The CDR3 extends over 13 amino acids. Trimming at V came to 6 bases and at J to 4 bases, leaving 6 bases not matched to a gene. Germline V gives CDR1 DFQATT, CDR2 SNEGSKA (reference sequence). The CDR3 loop is CSAGGLEADTQYF. In nucleotides, the CDR3 is TGCAGTGCGGGGGGACTAGAGGCAGATACGCAGTATTTT.

The CDR3 DNA follows: TGTGCCAGCAGTCTTCGGACCGGGACAGGGCACACACTAGCCAAAAACATTCAGTACTTC. Protein sequence: CASSLRTGTGHTLAKNIQYF. The gene calls are TRBV12-3 or TRBV12-4 and TRBJ2-4, with TRBD1 matching over 9 bases. The trim removed 5 bases at V and 0 bases at J, leaving 17 bases unmatched. CDR3 size: 20 residues.

The chain uses TRBV15 and TRBJ1-4; TRBD1 might be the D (5 bases). Trimming removed 1 base from V and 4 bases from J, with 19 bases in between. The length of the CDR3 is 18 residues. From germline, CDR1 is LNHNV and CDR2 YYDKDF (reference sequence). CDR3 DNA: TGTGCCACCAGCAGAGGGGGCCGCGCAGGGAGGTTTAATGAAAAACTGTTTTTT. Amino acids: CATSRGGRAGRFNEKLFF.

This clonotype was recorded many times. The chain has TRBV29-1 and TRBJ2-3; D is uncertain. Germline loops: CDR1 SQVTM, CDR2 ANQGSEA. The V end was cut by 3 bases, the J end by 0 bases, with 7 bases between. The CDR3 length is 13 residues. The CDR3: CSVDQRSTDTQYF. Here the CDR3 DNA reads TGCAGCGTTGATCAGAGGAGCACAGATACGCAGTATTTT.

CDR3 bases: TGCGCCAGCAGCTGGGGACTAAGCGGGCCCTACGAGCAGTACTTC. Protein product: CASSWGLSGPYEQYF. V is TRBV5-1 and J is TRBJ2-7; 7 nucleotides align to TRBD2. The CDR3 is 15 amino acids. V lost 3 bases and J lost 2; bases outside the gene matches: 8. Looked up from germline, CDR1 is SGHRS and CDR2 is YFSETQ. Based on the CDR3 plus reference TRBV5-1 and TRBJ2-7, the full variable domain is KAGVTQTPRYLIKTRGQQVTLSCSPISGHRSVSWYQQTPGQGLQFLFEYFSETQRNKGNFPGRFSGRQFSNSRSEMNVSTLELGDSALYLCASSWGLSGPYEQYFGPGTRLTVT.